This paragraph reports one T cell receptor (beta chain). This clonotype was recorded many times. Its antigen specificity is not known. No base-level quality is on record; no much larger clone is a single base apart. The data were obtained in a study of T cell repertoires in cytomegalovirus infection (dated by TCRdb to about 2019). Notes on the research overall: The HLA type of each donor mattered for the analysis, because public TCR beta signatures pointed to carriage of CMV infection along with the matching HLA type.

Points the paper makes about the study in general: In the ex vivo response, HLA-C-restricted CMV-specific TCR beta clonotypes were dominant, and in two of eight donors the single most frequent clonotype came from this HLA-C-restricted group. Carriers of CMV infection plus the relevant HLA type were discriminated by the cumulative frequency of public TCR beta family members in the study cohort and in an independent 352-donor cohort.

The CDR3 goes from the cysteine to the phenylalanine over 14 residues. The sequence is cut down to CDR3 DNA, 42 bases in frame from base 1. In the germline V gene (reference sequence), CDR1 corresponds to SGHKS and CDR2 to YYEKEE. V and J are truncated by 6 bases and 2 bases respectively, leaving an intervening sequence of 13 bases. These reads were obtained on an Illumina HiSeq 1500. TCRdb reanalyzed the raw reads on its own, using fastp at Q25 for trimming and MiXCR for clone calling, and kept in-frame beta chains. Entries are consolidated by CDR3 protein sequence, retaining the most common genes and DNA. Present in this sample are almost 300,000 distinct CDR3 sequences, around 10% of which were seen just once. In total, the top ten clones hold approximately 2.3% of the sample.

The chain links TRBV5-5 with TRBJ2-3, and the D gene may be TRBD2, 5 bases matching. Source material: PBMCs. This TCR came from a human donor in good health (CMV status not recorded). Some clones in this sample may be carry-over from other donors' samples. The CDR3 region has the sequence CASTPGLITDTQYF. The nucleotide sequence is given as TGTGCCAGCACCCCAGGACTGATCACAGATACGCAGTATTTT.